The 32 T cell receptor beta chains reported below all come from one sample, sequenced in a study of radiation and T cells in renal cell carcinoma. Treatment here: 15 Gy SBRT to primary tumor, nephrectomy 4 weeks later. Assay: immunoSEQ multiplex PCR; the TCRdb copy retains only in-frame clones and omits some. Altogether approximately 20,000 clones are present, roughly two thirds being singletons, with the ten largest covering under 15%. The specimen comprised tumor tissue, sampled from a patient whose treatment included radiotherapy and nephrectomy. The receptors shown here come from a woman aged 70 to 79 with renal cell carcinoma.

As regards this clone: This sample also contains other DNA sequences that code for the same CDR3. V usage is TRBV15 and J usage is TRBJ2-1, with D possibly matching TRBD1 (6 bases). There are 14 residues in the CDR3. Germline V lookup: CDR1 LNHNV, CDR2 YYDKDF (reference sequence). V lost 0 bases and J lost 5, with 8 bases in between. DNA of the CDR3: TGTGCCACCAGCAGAGATTCAGGGGACAATGAGCAGTTCTTC. Protein sequence: CATSRDSGDNEQFF. Using reference TRBV15 and TRBJ2-1 for the parts outside the CDR3, the full variable domain is DAMVIQNPRYQVTQFGKPVTLSCSQTLNHNVMYWYQQKSSQAPKLLFHYYDKDFNNEADTPDNFQSRRPNTSFCFLDIRSPGLGDTAMYLCATSRDSGDNEQFFGPGTRLTVL.

The V gene is TRBV7-2, the J gene TRBJ1-2, with D hard to call. This CDR3 is built from 13 residues. Trimming took off 3 bases at V and 5 bases at J, with 10 bases between the two ends. Germline V lookup: CDR1 SGHTA, CDR2 FQGNSA. The CDR3: CASSLAGAYGYTF. CDR3 nucleotides: TGTGCCAGCAGCTTGGCCGGAGCTTATGGCTACACCTTC.

The genes are TRBV2 and TRBJ1-1; D remains ambiguous. V was cut by 3 bases and J by 10 bases, with 18 bases left in between. Germline CDR1 SNHLY, CDR2 FYNNEI. CDR3 length: 14 residues. CDR3 loop: CASSEGTSRIRAFF. CDR3 coding DNA: TGTGCCAGCAGTGAGGGTACCTCCAGGATTCGAGCTTTCTTT.

In DNA form, the CDR3 reads TGTGCCAGCAGCTTCAAGACTAGCGGGTTAAGAGGGGAGACCCAGTACTTC. This translates into CASSFKTSGLRGETQYF. V and J are TRBV7-9 and TRBJ2-5; 10 positions agree with TRBD2. The germline gives CDR1 SEHNR, CDR2 FQNEAQ (reference sequence). This CDR3 contains 17 residues. With V trimmed by 3 bases and J by 5 bases, 12 bases remained unmatched.

The chain links TRBV7-6 to TRBJ1-6; D ambiguous. Between the trimmed V and J ends, which lost 4 bases and 6 bases, there was a span of 7 bases. Germline CDR1 SGHVS, CDR2 FNYEAQ. The CDR3 spans 13 residues. CDR3 coding DNA: TGTGCCAGCAGCTCGGGCAGTAATTCACCCCTCCACTTT. Amino acid sequence: CASSSGSNSPLHF.

The chain employs TRBV29-1 and TRBJ2-1; 7 bases fit TRBD2. V lost 4 bases to trimming and J lost 8 bases; unmatched junction nucleotides: 11. CDR1 and CDR2 from the germline V gene are SQVTM and ANQGSEA. This CDR3 is built from 14 residues. The CDR3 sequence: CSVARGGGADEQFF. In nucleotides, the CDR3 is TGCAGCGTTGCCCGCGGCGGGGGAGCGGATGAGCAGTTCTTC.

The chain links TRBV7-2 to TRBJ2-7; TRBD1 matches 7 bases. This CDR3 is 14 amino acids long. Looked up from germline, CDR1 is SGHTA and CDR2 is FQGNSA. V lost 5 bases, J lost 6 bases, and 10 bases stayed unmatched. CDR3 nucleotide sequence: TGTGCCAGCAGCCCTCGGGCAGGGGGTTTCGAGCAGTACTTC. Translating it yields CASSPRAGGFEQYF.

This clone was recorded once. The chain carries TRBV4-3 and TRBJ1-1; the D is unclear. CDR1 is LGHNA and CDR2 is YSLEER in the germline V gene. CDR3 length: 14 amino acids. Trimming took off 1 base at V and 1 base at J, with 7 bases between the two ends. The CDR3 DNA reads as TGCGCCAGCAGCCAAGTGGTACGGAACACTGAAGCTTTCTTT. Protein product: CASSQVVRNTEAFF.

The CDR3 nucleotides are TGTGCCAGCAGTTCCCCAGGGACAGGATGGGATGAAAAACTGTTTTTT. It specifies CASSSPGTGWDEKLFF. The rearrangement joins TRBV28 to TRBJ1-4, with 8 bases matching TRBD1. The V segment lost 4 bases and the J segment 6 bases; nucleotides outside the gene matches: 10. Germline values: CDR1 MDHEN, CDR2 SYDVKM. The CDR3 totals 16 residues.

This clone was counted only a few times. This sequence joins TRBV7-9 and TRBJ1-1, with unresolved D. V was clipped by 6 bases and J by 5 bases, with 7 bases between them. The CDR3 extends over 11 amino acids. Germline lookup yields CDR1 SEHNR and CDR2 FQNEAQ (reference sequence). The CDR3 DNA reads TGTGCCAGCAGGGCCGGGACTGAAGCTTTCTTT. It translates to CASRAGTEAFF.

This clone occurred once. The chain joins TRBV6-5 to TRBJ2-3; 9 bases fit TRBD2. The germline V gene has CDR1 MNHEY and CDR2 SVGAGI. The CDR3 has 16 amino acids. The V and J ends lost 2 bases and 6 bases, in that order; junction bases with no gene match: 9. The CDR3: CASSYGGGGAQDTQYF. CDR3 DNA: TGTGCCAGCAGTTACGGTGGCGGGGGGGCTCAGGATACGCAGTATTTT.

In its sample, this clone was seen a few times. V and J are TRBV5-4 and TRBJ2-5, with 8 nucleotides matching TRBD1. V shed 5 bases, J shed 4 bases, and the junction held 4 bases outside the gene matches. CDR1 SGHNT and CDR2 YYREEE come from the germline V gene (reference sequence). The CDR3 sequence is 13 residues long. The CDR3 DNA is TGTGCCAGCAGGATACAGGGGGGAGAGACCCAGTACTTC. Its protein is CASRIQGGETQYF.

The gene calls are TRBV19 and TRBJ1-2; unclear D gene. The CDR3 has 13 residues. Trimming cost V 3 bases and J 4 bases, with 9 bases left between them. The germline V gene has CDR1 LNHDA and CDR2 SQIVND (reference sequence). CDR3 sequence: CASSILHLYGYTF. CDR3 sequence (DNA): TGTGCCAGTAGTATTCTTCACCTCTATGGCTACACCTTC.

V and J are TRBV2 and TRBJ1-2, with D uncertain. CDR1 is SNHLY, CDR2 FYNNEI, per germline. V shed 3 bases and J shed 6 bases, with 14 bases lying between them. The CDR3 is made up of 14 amino acids. CDR3 sequence: CASSEKLTVDGYTF. In nucleotides, the CDR3 is TGTGCCAGCAGTGAGAAACTGACGGTCGATGGCTACACCTTC. The full variable domain, its missing parts supplied by reference TRBV2 and TRBJ1-2, is EPEVTQTPSHQVTQMGQEVILRCVPISNHLYFYWYRQILGQKVEFLVSFYNNEISEKSEIFDDQFSVERPDGSNFTLKIRSTKLEDSAMYFCASSEKLTVDGYTFGSGTRLTVV.

The rearrangement joins TRBV19 to TRBJ1-5; perhaps TRBD1 as D (5 bases). Trimming removed 5 bases at V and 1 base at J, with 12 bases between. From germline, CDR1 is LNHDA and CDR2 SQIVND (reference sequence). This CDR3 is 15 amino acids long. The CDR3 DNA sequence: TGTGCCAGTAGTTTCGGGACGGTGAGCAATCAGCCCCAGCATTTT. It codes for CASSFGTVSNQPQHF.

In its sample, this clone was seen a few times. This rearrangement joins TRBV5-4 to TRBJ1-6; no reliable D call. In germline, CDR1 is SGHNT, CDR2 YYREEE (reference sequence). With 0 bases removed from V and 8 bases from J, the gap between germline ends came to 6 bases. The CDR3 sequence is 13 residues long. In nucleotides, the CDR3 is TGTGCCAGCAGCTTGGCTGACGATTCACCCCTCCACTTT. This encodes CASSLADDSPLHF.

This chain uses TRBV19 with TRBJ1-1, with 9 bases matching TRBD1. V shed 5 bases and J 0 bases; nucleotides not matched to a gene: 4. The length of the CDR3 is 15 residues. Germline CDR1 and CDR2: LNHDA and SQIVND (reference sequence). CDR3 nucleotide sequence: TGTGCCAGTAGTGTCACAGGGGGCGTGAACACTGAAGCTTTCTTT. Encoded protein: CASSVTGGVNTEAFF.

V is TRBV9 and J is TRBJ1-3; D gene unclear. CDR1 is SGDLS, CDR2 YYNGEE, per germline. Trimming cost V 4 bases and J 0 bases, with 14 bases left between them. The CDR3 has 16 amino acids. CDR3 loop: CASSFFDEVSGNTIYF. CDR3 coding DNA: TGTGCCAGCAGCTTTTTTGACGAAGTCTCTGGAAACACCATATATTTT.

This clone occurred a few times. The gene calls are TRBV27 and TRBJ1-2; 8 bases are a match to TRBD1. In germline, CDR1 is MNHEY, CDR2 SMNVEV (reference sequence). The CDR3 covers 15 residues. V shed 4 bases, J shed 7 bases, and the junction held 11 bases outside the gene matches. CDR3 protein: CASSSPGTGFGGYTF. The CDR3 coding sequence is TGTGCCAGCAGTTCCCCCGGGACAGGCTTTGGTGGCTACACCTTC.

V and J are TRBV7-9 and TRBJ2-7; D unclear. The CDR3 is made up of 13 amino acids. Germline values: CDR1 SEHNR, CDR2 FQNEAQ (reference sequence). Deletions cut 2 bases from V and 4 bases from J, with 9 bases between. CDR3 sequence: CASSLRLVYEQYF. The CDR3 DNA reads as TGTGCCAGCAGCTTAAGGTTGGTGTACGAGCAGTACTTC. Drawing the rest from reference TRBV7-9 and TRBJ2-7, the complete variable domain is DTGVSQNPRHKITKRGQNVTFRCDPISEHNRLYWYRQTLGQGPEFLTYFQNEAQLEKSRLLSDRFSAERPKGSFSTLEIQRTEQGDSAMYLCASSLRLVYEQYFGPGTRLTVT.

This clone was detected a few times. The rearrangement joins TRBV30 to TRBJ1-5, with 9 bases matching TRBD1. The CDR3 is 16 residues long. V lost 4 bases to trimming and J lost 7 bases; unmatched junction nucleotides: 14. Germline CDR1 reads GTSNPN; CDR2 reads SVGIG (reference sequence). The CDR3 nucleotides read TGTGCCTGGACCGGGGCCGGGACAGGGAGTATCCAGCCCCAGCATTTT. It codes for CAWTGAGTGSIQPQHF.

V and J are TRBV28 and TRBJ1-4; 10 positions agree with TRBD1. The CDR3 totals 13 residues. Germline V gene data show CDR1 as MDHEN and CDR2 as SYDVKM. After removal of 8 bases from V and 8 bases from J, the junction contained 5 bases not matched to a gene. CDR3 residues: CASGQGGREKLFF. The CDR3 DNA reads TGTGCCAGCGGACAGGGGGGGAGAGAAAAACTGTTTTTT.

J is TRBJ2-7 and V is TRBV5-6, with a weak D call TRBD1 (6 bases). CDR1 and CDR2 from the germline V gene are SGHDT and YYEEEE. Between the trimmed V and J ends, which lost 4 bases and 6 bases, there was a span of 14 bases. There are 13 residues in the CDR3. The CDR3 here is CASSKQQGREQYF. The CDR3 DNA reads TGTGCCAGCAGCAAACAACAGGGTCGCGAGCAGTACTTC.

V usage is TRBV12-5 and J usage is TRBJ1-1, with a tentative D call TRBD1 (5 bases). V gave up 4 bases and J gave up 6 bases, with 9 bases separating them. The CDR3 loop spans 12 amino acids. The germline CDR1 and CDR2 sequences are LGHNT and FRNRAP. CDR3 DNA: TGTGCTAGTGGTTCCAGGGCTTCTGAAGCTTTCTTT. It specifies CASGSRASEAFF.

The chain couples TRBV11-2 to TRBJ2-3; D is unclear. The V end was cut by 5 bases, the J end by 2 bases, with 14 bases between. CDR1 is SGHAT and CDR2 is FQNNGV in the germline V gene. This CDR3 region has 15 residues. CDR3 in DNA: TGTGCCAGCAGCGGTACGCTTTTTTCCACAGATACGCAGTATTTT. This encodes CASSGTLFSTDTQYF.

The sample holds a few counts of this clone. This chain connects TRBV11-2 to TRBJ2-3, with TRBD2 identical over 9 bases. Germline lookup yields CDR1 SGHAT and CDR2 FQNNGV. Losses at the gene ends were 5 bases for V and 2 bases for J; bases not matched to a gene: 5. The CDR3 consists of 15 residues. In nucleotides, the CDR3 is TGTGCCAGCAGCCCTCGCGGGGGGGCCACAGATACGCAGTATTTT. Protein product: CASSPRGGATDTQYF.

This chain joins TRBV6-5 and TRBJ2-5; D might be TRBD1 or TRBD2, each matching 6 bases. Germline V lookup: CDR1 MNHEY, CDR2 SVGAGI. The CDR3 is 14 amino acids. V was clipped by 7 bases and J by 5 bases, with 17 bases between them. The CDR3: CASTPGGRAETQYF. The CDR3 nucleotides read TGTGCCAGCACCCCCGGGGGCCGCGCTGAGACCCAGTACTTC.

This chain links TRBV10-3 with TRBJ2-3; D ambiguous. Germline loops: CDR1 ENHRY, CDR2 SYGVKD. The CDR3 length is 12 residues. Trimming cost V 3 bases and J 4 bases, with 5 bases left between them. CDR3 loop: CAISDRSDTQYF. The DNA of the CDR3 is TGTGCCATCAGTGACAGGTCAGATACGCAGTATTTT.

This clone has only a few counts. The chain couples TRBV2 to TRBJ1-2, with D perhaps TRBD1 (5 bases). CDR3 length: 12 amino acids. The V gene lost 10 bases and the J gene lost 0 bases, with 9 bases spanning the gap. CDR1 is SNHLY and CDR2 is FYNNEI in the germline V gene. CDR3 in amino acids: CAIGTSNYGYTF. The CDR3 DNA is TGTGCCATCGGGACTTCTAACTATGGCTACACCTTC.

The V and J genes are TRBV7-9 and TRBJ2-2; D call uncertain. From germline, CDR1 is SEHNR and CDR2 FQNEAQ (reference sequence). V lost 3 bases to trimming and J lost 3 bases, with 17 bases between them. The CDR3 totals 17 residues. DNA for the CDR3: TGTGCCAGCAGCTTCTGGCGGACCTTTTGGGACACCGGGGAGCTGTTTTTT. This sequence encodes CASSFWRTFWDTGELFF.

The chain links TRBV27 to TRBJ2-7; D is undetermined. Trimming removed 8 bases at V and 2 bases at J, with 7 bases between. CDR1 and CDR2 (germline): MNHEY, SMNVEV (reference sequence). The CDR3 totals 11 residues. The chain's CDR3 is CASGNTYEQYF. CDR3 in DNA: TGTGCCAGCGGCAATACCTACGAGCAGTACTTC.

This chain uses TRBV19 with TRBJ2-1; 8 bases agree with TRBD2. From germline, CDR1 is LNHDA and CDR2 SQIVND (reference sequence). This CDR3 comprises 15 residues. V gave up 1 base and J gave up 6 bases; unmatched junction bases: 5. CDR3 in DNA: TGTGCCAGTAGTATAGCCCGCAGCGGGGGCAATGAGCAGTTCTTC. Its translation: CASSIARSGGNEQFF.